This T cell receptor beta chain was recovered during a study of cytotoxic CD8 clonotypes in ibrutinib-treated CLL. Study in general: Within the patient group, around twelve were relapsed/refractory and over 14 treatment-naive, and about 17 were IGHV unmutated.

The CDR3 length is 14 residues. Germline V gene data show CDR1 as MNHEY and CDR2 as SVGAGI. The germline V and J ends were trimmed by 5 bases and 4 bases, with 12 bases remaining between them. Measured with immunoSEQ multiplex PCR; TCRdb has only the in-frame clones, and not every one. The sample has about 140,000 clones, around 93% seen once. In regard to this clone: No antigen is known for it.

Findings and caveats of the study: The clonality rise at ibrutinib response reflected private clonotype expansion. Clonality rose at ibrutinib response and fell back toward baseline at progression.

V usage is TRBV6-5 and J usage is TRBJ1-3; D unclear. The sequencing here drew on PBMCs, taken after 12 months of ibrutinib treatment. This TCR came from a human donor with chronic lymphocytic leukemia. The CDR3 sequence is CASSRLASGNTIYF. In DNA, the CDR3 is TGTGCCAGCAGTCGACTGGCCAGCGGAAACACCATATATTTT.